This T cell receptor (beta chain) was documented in a study of monozygotic twins with inflammatory bowel disease. The CDR3 covers 16 residues. Germline CDR1 reads LNHNV; CDR2 reads YYDKDF (reference sequence). For each CDR3 protein, TCRdb gives one entry from its re-call of the 5' RACE reads, without DNA. The sample's table shows around 410,000 distinct CDR3 sequences. This TCR derives from a human donor with ulcerative colitis or Crohn's disease, or a healthy co-twin of an affected twin (not recorded which). The V gene is TRBV15, the J gene TRBJ2-3; checking the TCRdb D call of TRBD1 is not possible without DNA. Sequenced input: blood. The CDR3 region is CATSRQGTVSTDTQYF.